Listed here is a single T cell receptor beta chain. Its matching antigen is unknown. The data were obtained in a study of a mutant IDH1 vaccine in newly diagnosed glioma. As for the study in general: Before enrollment, patients got radiotherapy alone, temozolomide alone, or mostly the combination.

General study points: A vaccine-induced immune response developed in roughly 93% of the patients.

Sequencing was performed with immunoSEQ multiplex PCR; in TCRdb, only in-frame clones are kept and a portion is missing. The data hold about 60,000 clones, with approximately 80% observed a single time. Trimming removed 7 bases at V and 1 base at J, with 13 bases between. The CDR3 has 13 residues. The germline V gene encodes CDR1 SQVTM and CDR2 ANQGSEA. The time point is: week 23, last vaccination. A single vaccine dose contained 300 ug of mutant IDH1 20-mer peptide, and topical imiquimod was used with it. This clonotype was sampled from a man aged 18 to 30 with glioma. The sample was PBMCs, taken from a glioma patient whose treatment included an IDH1 peptide vaccine. The chain combines TRBV29-1 with TRBJ1-1; a possible D gene is TRBD1 (5 bases). The CDR3 region has the DNA TGCAGCGCCGGAGGGGTTGCGAACACTGAAGCTTTCTTT. It is translated as CSAGGVANTEAFF.